The subject of this entry is one TCR beta chain. Its antigen remains undetermined. Per-base quality was not reported, and no clone a single base away is much larger than it. These data belong to a study of cytomegalovirus exposure and HLA in healthy donors (dated by TCRdb to the late 2010s). Study-wide context: An earlier analysis of several hundred of the donors reported about 250 Gb of sequence data and 120 million or so unique TCR beta sequences from some 180 million T cells. An early release that covered some 640 HLA-typed donors contained around 300 gigabases of sequencing data and tens of millions of unique TCR sequences. The genetic ancestry cluster associated with self-reported Caucasian donors included roughly 84% of the roughly 390 genotyped donors. The study was designed to test whether signatures of past pathogen exposure could be identified by cataloging public T cell receptors. Using immunosequencing, the study profiled T cell repertoires from some 670 subjects and related those repertoires to cytomegalovirus serostatus. A separate validation cohort of more than 100 different subjects was used in addition to the 666-subject first cohort. The study combined high-throughput TCR immunosequencing, statistical association of individual TCRs with disease status, and machine learning to predict cytomegalovirus infection status. In a later analysis, previously published TCR beta repertoires from some 640 donors were re-analyzed and high-resolution HLA genotyping was added so that TCR occurrence patterns could be studied. Rather than using new phenotypic data, the later analysis identified candidate immune exposures from TCR beta sequences and from how often those sequences occurred across donors. In an earlier analysis of roughly 600 of the donors, high-throughput TCR beta sequencing was used to judge whether each TCR beta V gene segment behaved as functional or pseudogenic. Donor age, sex, ethnicity and CMV serostatus were compiled together with the repertoire data. Genome-wide SNP genotypes for about three fifths of the roughly 700 donors were used in a later genetic analysis, which treated that subset as a discovery cohort. Every repertoire in the discovery cohort had been generated on one and the same sequencing platform. Both class I and class II loci were covered by HLA typing, at four-digit resolution. The number of donors typed differed by locus, with 629-630 for A, B, C, DRB1 and DQB1, roughly 520 for DQA1, approximately 580 for DPA1, and around 430 for DPB1. A handful of DR-DQ haplotypes were handled as single units for association and clustering because linkage in the cohort was strong. On average, roughly 200,000 unique TCR beta nucleotide sequences were sequenced per donor among 398 genotyped donors of the cohort, with roughly 18% of those sequences being non-productive. The research as a whole found: In both the original and validation cohorts, the classifier was reported to diagnose cytomegalovirus status with high specificity and sensitivity. In vitro tests confirmed that a few of the cytomegalovirus-associated TCR beta chains recognize cytomegalovirus antigens. In a later analysis, the rate of TCR association differed among HLA loci, with DRB1 alleles having the most associated TCRs and HLA-C alleles having the fewest. Broadly in line with IMGT annotations, most TCR beta V segments showed up in productive rearrangements about 90% or about 30% of the time in an earlier analysis of roughly 590 of the donors. In a later genetic analysis, fewer N-insertions in productive TCRs were reported among donors in an Asian-associated ancestry cluster than the approximately 630-donor mean. In a later analysis, HLA-associated TCR beta chains were found to be more clonally expanded and to have lower generation probabilities than equally common non-associated chains. Sequencing depth was assumed to be roughly uniform across donors in the presence/absence analyses, though that assumption may not hold. In this cohort, only TCR beta chains were sequenced, and detectable features were limited by the absence of alpha or paired-chain data. V-gene and J-gene trimming of TCR beta chains was associated with a missense DCLRE1C variant in a later genetic analysis, and the association was replicated in an independent cohort. A further reported finding was that TCR beta sequences accurately predicted the HLA-A and HLA-B alleles for most subjects in the first cohort. A total of 164 TCR beta chains were listed by the study as associated with cytomegalovirus. The only immune exposure information available for the cohort was CMV serostatus. Specific HLA alleles were associated with over 15,000 TCR beta sequences at a false discovery rate of 0.05 in a later analysis. A group of highly shared sequence variants was considered likely to be a technical artifact of the sequencing pipeline. The 87-base-pair reads could not distinguish some IMGT-functional V segments, including TRBV6-2 and TRBV6-3, so those segments were excluded. In a later analysis, most CMV-associated TCR beta chains were found to appear HLA-restricted, with HLA associations seemingly driven largely by CMV exposure. Correlated functional status among segregating V segments might reflect linkage disequilibrium, but an unknown experimental factor could not be ruled out. While some public TCRs were present in many individuals, most TCR sequences turned up only very rarely across donors. The authors suggested that the approach could potentially be generalized to other disease states and immunological phenotypes. HLA typing was unavailable for some donors at each locus, so association tests used only the typed subset. Strong co-occurrence of HLA alleles, especially DR and DQ, made assigning TCR associations to individual alleles difficult. About 15 rarely observed V segments, including chromosome 9 orphons, were excluded from the earlier analysis of some 590 of the donors because counts were too low. According to a later analysis, parvovirus B19, influenza, CMV and Epstein-Barr virus appeared linked to several top co-occurrence clusters.

The cohort was made up of 500 to 800 healthy bone marrow donors. All cohort members were sampled while nominally healthy, although unrecorded immune exposures were likely present. The donor tested CMV seropositive, placing the donor among the roughly 300 seropositive members of the cohort. A peripheral blood sample was collected from each donor, and TCR beta sequencing was performed on peripheral blood mononuclear cells. Genomic DNA extraction from the blood cell samples was performed with the Qiagen DNeasy Blood Extraction Kit. The CDR3 contains 16 residues, cysteine and phenylalanine counted. The sequence is cut down to CDR3 DNA, 48 bases in frame from base 1. From the germline V gene, CDR1 is SGHTA and CDR2 is FQGNSA. Relative to germline, V is 5 bases shorter and J is 1 base shorter, with 12 bases between their ends. Receptors were amplified or captured by the immunoSEQ multiplex PCR assay. For the multiplex PCR, a mixture combining 60 forward primers for TCR Vbeta segments and 13 reverse primers for TCR Jbeta segments was used. The CDR3 region of rearranged TCR beta genes was amplified from genomic DNA by a multiplex PCR assay. The amplified TCR beta libraries were sequenced on the Illumina HiSeq System as 87-base-pair reads. The paper's data handling went like this. A later analysis tallied 80 million to 95 million unique TCR beta chains across the 550 to 850 repertoires, and around 12 million of those chains were shared by two or more donors. Raw reads were error-corrected and collapsed into unique sequences with a nearest-neighbor algorithm that merged closely related sequences to remove PCR and sequencing errors. V, D and J gene segments were assigned by aligning CDR3 sequences to IMGT reference sequences. For a sequence to be retained, at least a six-nucleotide match to both a V gene segment and a J gene segment was required. Rearrangements were called productive when the CDR3 lacked stop codons and stayed in frame with V and J; all others were non-productive. CDR3 was defined by IMGT convention, running from the second conserved V-encoded cysteine to the conserved J-encoded phenylalanine. The earlier analysis of some 540 of the donors excluded any sequence lacking an unambiguous match to a single V gene segment. In an earlier analysis of several hundred of the donors, V segments were called functional above 56.7% productive rearrangements and were called segregating when the between-donor standard deviation exceeded 5%. To diagnose cytomegalovirus status from the catalog of TCR beta chain sequences, a statistical classification framework was built. A later analysis assigned V and J genes by comparing TCR nucleotide sequences with IMGT/GENE-DB human TR gene sequences. The TCRdist pipeline was used in a later analysis to assign CDR3 sequences and most-parsimonious VDJ recombination scenarios. A later analysis defined each TCR beta chain by its CDR3 amino acid sequence plus V-gene family, and excluded reads lacking a unique V-gene family. In a later analysis, 500 to 700 highly shared, low-generation-probability nucleotide sequences were removed to address suspected cross-contamination and a sequencing artifact. In a later analysis, a clonal expansion index was calculated for each public chain from normalized within-repertoire ranks of inferred template counts. A later analysis computed generation probabilities with a VDJ recombination model fitted to out-of-frame rearrangements, and checked the results against IGoR. In a later analysis, hypergeometric tests were used to score TCR-TCR, TCR-HLA and TCR-CMV co-occurrence, with a repertoire-size bias correction applied to TCR pairs. False discovery rates were estimated in a later analysis by permuting HLA or CMV assignments 20 times. A later analysis grouped co-occurring TCRs with DBSCAN, adding TCRdist sequence similarity when clustering within HLA-allele-positive subsets. Repertoires with fewer than 30,000 or more than 120,000 public chains, plus five repertoires with anomalous nucleotide sharing, were excluded from co-occurrence clustering. Imported from immuneACCESS, the table was reduced by TCRdb to in-frame sequences with V and J called. These copies leave out some clones; in studies compared against another copy, an unresolved V gene accounts for under half, and the cause of the remainder is not known. The V and J calls and the clone size are those of that table, but D and trimming were determined from the DNA. Here the sample has 40,000 to 55,000 clones; roughly four fifths occur a single time. The leading ten clones occupy 2.5% to 3% of the sample.

Here the chain combines TRBV7-2 and TRBJ1-6; 6 matching bases give a weak D call of TRBD1. Sequences were obtained from PBMCs. The receptor comes from a woman in her thirties or forties in good health and CMV-seropositive. The nucleotides read TGTGCCAGCAGCGTAACAGGGCTATCCTATAATTCACCCCTCCACTTT. It translates as CASSVTGLSYNSPLHF.